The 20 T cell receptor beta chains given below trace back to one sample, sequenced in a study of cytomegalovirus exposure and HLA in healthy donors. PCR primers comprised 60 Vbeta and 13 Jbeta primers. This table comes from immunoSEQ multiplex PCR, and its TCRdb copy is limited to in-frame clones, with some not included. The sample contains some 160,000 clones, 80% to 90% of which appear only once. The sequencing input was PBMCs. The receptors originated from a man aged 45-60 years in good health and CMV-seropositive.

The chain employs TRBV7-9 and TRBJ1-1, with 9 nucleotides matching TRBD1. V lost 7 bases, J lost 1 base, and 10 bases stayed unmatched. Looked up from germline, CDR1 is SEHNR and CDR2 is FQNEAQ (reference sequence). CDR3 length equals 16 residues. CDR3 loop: CASTPGQGSGNTEAFF. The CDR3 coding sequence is TGTGCCAGCACCCCTGGACAGGGGTCAGGGAACACTGAAGCTTTCTTT.

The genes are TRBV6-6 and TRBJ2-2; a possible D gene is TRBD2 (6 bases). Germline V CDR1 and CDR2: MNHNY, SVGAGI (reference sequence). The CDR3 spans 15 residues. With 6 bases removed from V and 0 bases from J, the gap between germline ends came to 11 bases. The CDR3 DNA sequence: TGTGCCAGCAGCCGAGGCGGGGCGAACACCGGGGAGCTGTTTTTT. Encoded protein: CASSRGGANTGELFF.

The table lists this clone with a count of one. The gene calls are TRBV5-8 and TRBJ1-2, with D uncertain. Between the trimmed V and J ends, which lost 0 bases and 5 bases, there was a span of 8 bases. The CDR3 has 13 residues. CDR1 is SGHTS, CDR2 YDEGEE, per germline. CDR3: CASSLEIEYGYTF. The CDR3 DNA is TGTGCCAGCAGCTTGGAAATTGAGTATGGCTACACCTTC.

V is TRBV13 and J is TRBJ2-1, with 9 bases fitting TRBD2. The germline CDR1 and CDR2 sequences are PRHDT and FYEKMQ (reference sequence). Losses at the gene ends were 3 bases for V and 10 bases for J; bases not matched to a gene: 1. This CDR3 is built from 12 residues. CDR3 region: CASSLREGEQFF. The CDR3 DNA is TGTGCCAGCAGCTTGCGGGAGGGAGAGCAGTTCTTC.

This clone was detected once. The DNA for the CDR3 is TGCGCCAGCAGCTTACAGGGGAAACGAGGGGCCAACGTCCTGACTTTC. Translation gives CASSLQGKRGANVLTF. This rearrangement joins TRBV5-1 to TRBJ2-6, with 7 bases lining up with TRBD1. Trimming took 2 bases from V and 4 from J; bases not matched to a gene: 6. Germline-derived CDR1 and CDR2 are SGHRS and YFSETQ. The CDR3 contains 16 residues.

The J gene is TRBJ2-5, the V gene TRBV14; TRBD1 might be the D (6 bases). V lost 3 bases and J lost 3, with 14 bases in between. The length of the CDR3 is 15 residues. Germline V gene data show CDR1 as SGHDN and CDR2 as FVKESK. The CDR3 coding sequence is TGTGCCAGCAGCCAGGGCAGGGGCTATAAAGAGACCCAGTACTTC. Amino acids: CASSQGRGYKETQYF.

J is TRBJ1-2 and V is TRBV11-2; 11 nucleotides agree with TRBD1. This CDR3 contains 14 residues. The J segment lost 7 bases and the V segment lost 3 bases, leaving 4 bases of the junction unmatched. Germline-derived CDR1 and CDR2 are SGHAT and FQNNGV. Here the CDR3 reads CASSLGTGGGGYTF. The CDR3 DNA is TGTGCCAGCAGCTTGGGGACAGGGGGAGGTGGCTACACCTTC.

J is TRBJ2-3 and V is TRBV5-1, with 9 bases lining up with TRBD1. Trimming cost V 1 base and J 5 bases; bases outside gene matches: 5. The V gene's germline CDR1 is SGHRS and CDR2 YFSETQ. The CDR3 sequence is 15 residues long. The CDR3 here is CASSLTGGAGDTQYF. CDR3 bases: TGCGCCAGCAGCTTGACAGGGGGCGCCGGAGATACGCAGTATTTT.

In nucleotides, the CDR3 is TGTGCCAGCAGCTCCTCTAGCGGGAGGGCCATTCCGTTCTTC. It specifies CASSSSSGRAIPFF. The chain joins TRBV11-3 to TRBJ2-1, with TRBD2 matching over 12 bases. There are 14 residues in the CDR3. Trimming cost V 4 bases and J 15 bases; bases outside gene matches: 10. Germline CDR1 is SGHNT and CDR2 is YENEEA. Full variable domain (missing parts from reference TRBV11-3 and TRBJ2-1): EAGVVQSPRYKIIEKKQPVAFWCNPISGHNTLYWYLQNLGQGPELLIRYENEEAVDDSQLPKDRFSAERLKGVDSTLKIQPAELGDSAVYLCASSSSSGRAIPFFGPGTRLTVL.

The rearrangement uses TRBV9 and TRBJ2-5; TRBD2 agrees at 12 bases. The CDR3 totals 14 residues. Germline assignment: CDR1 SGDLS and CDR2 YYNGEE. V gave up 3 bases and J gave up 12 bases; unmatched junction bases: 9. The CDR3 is CASSEGLAGGEKYF. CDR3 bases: TGTGCCAGCAGCGAGGGGCTAGCGGGGGGGGAGAAGTACTTC.

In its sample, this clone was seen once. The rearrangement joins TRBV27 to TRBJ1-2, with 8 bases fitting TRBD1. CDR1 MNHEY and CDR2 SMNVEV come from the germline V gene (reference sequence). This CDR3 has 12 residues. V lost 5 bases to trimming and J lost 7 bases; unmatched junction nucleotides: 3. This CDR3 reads CASSRDRGGYTF. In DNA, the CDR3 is TGTGCCAGCAGTCGTGACAGGGGTGGCTACACCTTC.

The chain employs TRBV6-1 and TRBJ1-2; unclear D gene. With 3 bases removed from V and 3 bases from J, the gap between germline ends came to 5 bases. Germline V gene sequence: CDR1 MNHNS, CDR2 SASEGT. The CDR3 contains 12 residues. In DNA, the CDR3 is TGTGCCAGCAGTGACACTGACTATGGCTACACCTTC. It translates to CASSDTDYGYTF.

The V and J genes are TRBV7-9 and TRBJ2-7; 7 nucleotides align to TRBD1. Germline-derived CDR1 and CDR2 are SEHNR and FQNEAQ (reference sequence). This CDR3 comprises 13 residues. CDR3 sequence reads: CSSSSDRAYEQYV. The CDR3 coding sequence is TGTTCCAGCAGCTCCGACAGGGCATACGAGCAGTACGTC.

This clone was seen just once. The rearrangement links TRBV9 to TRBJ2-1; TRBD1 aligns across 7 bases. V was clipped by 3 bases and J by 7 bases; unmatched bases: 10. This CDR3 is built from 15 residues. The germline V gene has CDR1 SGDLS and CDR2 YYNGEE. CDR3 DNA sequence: TGTGCCAGCAGCGGCCTCAGGGGGAAGGTGAATGAGCAGTTCTTC. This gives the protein CASSGLRGKVNEQFF. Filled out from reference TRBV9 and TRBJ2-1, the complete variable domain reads DSGVTQTPKHLITATGQRVTLRCSPRSGDLSVYWYQQSLDQGLQFLIQYYNGEERAKGNILERFSAQQFPDLHSELNLSSLELGDSALYFCASSGLRGKVNEQFFGPGTRLTVL.

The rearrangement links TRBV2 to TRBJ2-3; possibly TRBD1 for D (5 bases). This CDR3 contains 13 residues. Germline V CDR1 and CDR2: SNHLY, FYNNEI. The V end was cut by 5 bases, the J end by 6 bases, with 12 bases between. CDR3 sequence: CASSSGRKDTQYF. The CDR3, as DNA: TGTGCCAGCAGTTCAGGGCGTAAGGATACGCAGTATTTT.

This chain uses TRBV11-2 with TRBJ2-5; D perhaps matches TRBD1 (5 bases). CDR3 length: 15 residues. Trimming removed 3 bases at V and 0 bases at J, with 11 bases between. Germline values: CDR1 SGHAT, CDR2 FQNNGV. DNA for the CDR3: TGTGCCAGCAGCTTCCGGACATCATACCAAGAGACCCAGTACTTC. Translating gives CASSFRTSYQETQYF.

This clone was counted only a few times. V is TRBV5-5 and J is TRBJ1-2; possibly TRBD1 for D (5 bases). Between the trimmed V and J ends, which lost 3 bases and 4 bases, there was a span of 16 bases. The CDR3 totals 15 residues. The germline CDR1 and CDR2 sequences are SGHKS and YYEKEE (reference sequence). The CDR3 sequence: CASSWGDVSLYGYTF. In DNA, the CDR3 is TGTGCCAGCAGCTGGGGGGACGTTTCCCTCTATGGCTACACCTTC. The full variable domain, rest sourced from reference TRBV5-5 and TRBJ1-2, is DAGVTQSPTHLIKTRGQQVTLRCSPISGHKSVSWYQQVLGQGPQFIFQYYEKEERGRGNFPDRFSARQFPNYSSELNVNALLLGDSALYLCASSWGDVSLYGYTFGSGTRLTVV.

The CDR3 is CASSVLGRGSKGTQYF. The CDR3 DNA reads TGTGCCAGCAGTGTACTGGGACGGGGGAGTAAGGGTACGCAGTATTTT. The chain joins TRBV6-1 to TRBJ2-3; maybe TRBD2 (6 bases). The CDR3 loop spans 16 amino acids. The ends were cut back, 4 bases at V and 8 bases at J, with 22 bases in the middle. Per germline, CDR1 MNHNS and CDR2 SASEGT.

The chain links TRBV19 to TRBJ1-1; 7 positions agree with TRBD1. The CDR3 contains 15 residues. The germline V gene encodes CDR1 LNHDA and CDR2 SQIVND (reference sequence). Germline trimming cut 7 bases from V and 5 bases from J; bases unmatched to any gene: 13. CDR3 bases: TGTGCCAGTAAGAAACAGGGGACTGCAGGAACTGAAGCTTTCTTT. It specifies CASKKQGTAGTEAFF.

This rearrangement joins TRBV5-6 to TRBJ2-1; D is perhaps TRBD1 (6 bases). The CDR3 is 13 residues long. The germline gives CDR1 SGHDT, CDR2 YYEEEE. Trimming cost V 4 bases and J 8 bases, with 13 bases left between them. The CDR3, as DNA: TGTGCCAGCAGCGTGGCAGGGGCCCATGAGCAGTTCTTC. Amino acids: CASSVAGAHEQFF.